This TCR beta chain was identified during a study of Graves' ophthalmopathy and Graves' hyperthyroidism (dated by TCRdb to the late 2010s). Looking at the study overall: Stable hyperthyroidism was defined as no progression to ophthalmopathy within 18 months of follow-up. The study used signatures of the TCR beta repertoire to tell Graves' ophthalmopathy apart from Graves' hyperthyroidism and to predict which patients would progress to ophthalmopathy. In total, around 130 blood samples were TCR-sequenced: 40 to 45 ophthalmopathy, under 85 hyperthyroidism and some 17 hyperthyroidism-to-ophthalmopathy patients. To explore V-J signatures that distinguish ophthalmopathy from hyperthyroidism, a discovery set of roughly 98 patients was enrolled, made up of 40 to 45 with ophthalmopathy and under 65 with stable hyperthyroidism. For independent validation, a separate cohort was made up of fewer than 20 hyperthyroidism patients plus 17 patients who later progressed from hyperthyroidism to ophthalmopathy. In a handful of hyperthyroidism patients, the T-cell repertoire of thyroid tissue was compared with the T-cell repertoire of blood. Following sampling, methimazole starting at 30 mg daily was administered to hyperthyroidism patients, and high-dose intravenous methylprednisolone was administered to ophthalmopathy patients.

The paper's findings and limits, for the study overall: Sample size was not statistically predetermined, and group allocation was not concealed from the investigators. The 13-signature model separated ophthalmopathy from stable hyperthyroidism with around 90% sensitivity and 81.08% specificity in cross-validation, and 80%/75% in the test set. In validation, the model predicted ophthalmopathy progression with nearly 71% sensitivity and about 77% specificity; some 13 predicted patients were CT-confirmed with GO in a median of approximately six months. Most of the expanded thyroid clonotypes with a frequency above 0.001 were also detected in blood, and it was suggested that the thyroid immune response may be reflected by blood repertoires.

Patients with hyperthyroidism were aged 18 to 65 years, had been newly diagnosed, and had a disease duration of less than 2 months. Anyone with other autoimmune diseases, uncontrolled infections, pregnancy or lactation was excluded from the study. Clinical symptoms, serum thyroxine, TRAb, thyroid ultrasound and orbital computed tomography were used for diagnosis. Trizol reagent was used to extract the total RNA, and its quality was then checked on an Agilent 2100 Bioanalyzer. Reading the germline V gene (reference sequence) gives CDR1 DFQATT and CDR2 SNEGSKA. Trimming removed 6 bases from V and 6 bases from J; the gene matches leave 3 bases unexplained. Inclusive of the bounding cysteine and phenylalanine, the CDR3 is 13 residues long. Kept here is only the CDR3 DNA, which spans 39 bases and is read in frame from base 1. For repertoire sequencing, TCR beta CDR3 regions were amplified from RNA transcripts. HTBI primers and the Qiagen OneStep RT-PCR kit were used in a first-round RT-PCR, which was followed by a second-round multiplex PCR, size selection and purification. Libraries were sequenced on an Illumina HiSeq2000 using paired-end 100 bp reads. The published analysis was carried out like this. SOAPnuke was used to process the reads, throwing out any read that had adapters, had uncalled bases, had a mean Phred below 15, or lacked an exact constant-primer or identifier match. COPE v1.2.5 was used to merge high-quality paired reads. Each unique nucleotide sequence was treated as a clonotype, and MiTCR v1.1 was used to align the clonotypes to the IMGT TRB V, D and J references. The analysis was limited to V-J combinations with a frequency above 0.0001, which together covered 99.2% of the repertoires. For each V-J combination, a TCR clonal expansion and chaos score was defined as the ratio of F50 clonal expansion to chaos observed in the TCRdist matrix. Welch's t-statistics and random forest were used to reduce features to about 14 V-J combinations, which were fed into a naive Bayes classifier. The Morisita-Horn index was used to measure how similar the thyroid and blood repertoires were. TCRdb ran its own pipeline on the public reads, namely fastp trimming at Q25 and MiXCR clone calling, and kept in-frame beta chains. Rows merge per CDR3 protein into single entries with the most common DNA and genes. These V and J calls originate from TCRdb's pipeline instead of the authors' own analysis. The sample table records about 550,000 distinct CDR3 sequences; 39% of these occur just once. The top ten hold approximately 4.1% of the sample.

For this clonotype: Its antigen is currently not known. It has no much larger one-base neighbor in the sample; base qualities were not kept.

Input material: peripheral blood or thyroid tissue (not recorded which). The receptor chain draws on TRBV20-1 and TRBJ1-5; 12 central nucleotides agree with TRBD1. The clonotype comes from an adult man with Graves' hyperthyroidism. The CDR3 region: CSARGQGAQPQHF. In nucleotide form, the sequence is TGCAGTGCGAGGGGACAGGGGGCTCAGCCCCAGCATTTT.